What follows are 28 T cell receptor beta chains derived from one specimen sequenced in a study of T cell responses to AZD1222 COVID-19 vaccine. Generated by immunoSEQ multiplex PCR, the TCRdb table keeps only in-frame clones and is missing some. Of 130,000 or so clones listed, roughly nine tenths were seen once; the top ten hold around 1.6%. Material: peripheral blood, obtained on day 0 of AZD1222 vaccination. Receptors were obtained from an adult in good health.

CDR3 sequence: CAISDREGVYNEQFF. The CDR3 region has the DNA TGTGCCATCAGCGACAGGGAGGGGGTCTACAATGAGCAGTTCTTC. V and J are TRBV10-3 and TRBJ2-1; D assignment may be TRBD1 or TRBD2 (7 bases each). The CDR3 is 15 amino acids. Germline V gene sequence: CDR1 ENHRY, CDR2 SYGVKD. Trimming took 6 bases from V and 3 from J, leaving 15 bases between them.

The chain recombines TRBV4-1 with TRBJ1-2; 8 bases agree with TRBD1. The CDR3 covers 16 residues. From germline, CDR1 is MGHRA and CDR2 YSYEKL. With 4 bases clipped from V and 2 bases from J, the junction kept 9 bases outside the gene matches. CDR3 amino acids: CASSPYPTGANYGYTF. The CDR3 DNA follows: TGCGCCAGCAGCCCCTACCCGACAGGGGCAAACTATGGCTACACCTTC.

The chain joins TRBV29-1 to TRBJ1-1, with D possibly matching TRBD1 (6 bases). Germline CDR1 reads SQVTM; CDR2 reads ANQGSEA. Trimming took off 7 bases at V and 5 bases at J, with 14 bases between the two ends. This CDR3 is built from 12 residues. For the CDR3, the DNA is TGCAGCGCCGGTTGGGGACAAACTGAAGCTTTCTTT. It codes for CSAGWGQTEAFF.

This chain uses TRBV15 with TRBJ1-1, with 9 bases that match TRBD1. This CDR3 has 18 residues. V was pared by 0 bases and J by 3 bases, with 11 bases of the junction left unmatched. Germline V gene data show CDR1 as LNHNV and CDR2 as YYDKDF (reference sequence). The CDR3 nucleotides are TGTGCCACCAGCAGAGATCGCGACAGGGGGAAGCTCCACACTGAAGCTTTCTTT. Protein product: CATSRDRDRGKLHTEAFF.

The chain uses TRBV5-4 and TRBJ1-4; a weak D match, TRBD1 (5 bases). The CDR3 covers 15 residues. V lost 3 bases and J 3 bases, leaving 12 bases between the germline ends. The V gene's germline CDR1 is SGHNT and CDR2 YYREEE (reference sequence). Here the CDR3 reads CASSWETEPNEKLFF. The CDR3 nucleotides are TGTGCCAGCAGCTGGGAGACAGAACCTAATGAAAAACTGTTTTTT. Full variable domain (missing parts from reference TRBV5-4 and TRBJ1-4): ETGVTQSPTHLIKTRGQQVTLRCSSQSGHNTVSWYQQALGQGPQFIFQYYREEENGRGNFPPRFSGLQFPNYSSELNVNALELDDSALYLCASSWETEPNEKLFFGSGTQLSVL.

The CDR3 loop reads CASALRAPTDTQYF. CDR3 nucleotides: TGTGCCAGCGCCTTACGGGCCCCCACAGATACGCAGTATTTT. V is TRBV3-1 (or the pseudogene TRBV3-2) and J is TRBJ2-3; no clear D gene. This CDR3 spans 14 amino acids. CDR1 is LGHDT, CDR2 YNNKEL, per germline (reference sequence). The V end was cut by 8 bases, the J end by 2 bases, with 14 bases between.

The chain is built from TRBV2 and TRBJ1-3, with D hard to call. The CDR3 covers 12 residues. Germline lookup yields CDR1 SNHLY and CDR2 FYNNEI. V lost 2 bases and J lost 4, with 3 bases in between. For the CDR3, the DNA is TGTGCCAGCAGTGAATCAGGAAACACCATATATTTT. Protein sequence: CASSESGNTIYF.

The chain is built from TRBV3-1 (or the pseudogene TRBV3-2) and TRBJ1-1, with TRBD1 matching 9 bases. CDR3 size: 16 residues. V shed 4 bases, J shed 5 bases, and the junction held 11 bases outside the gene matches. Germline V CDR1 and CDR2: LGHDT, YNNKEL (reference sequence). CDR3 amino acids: CASSPGTGQGSTEAFF. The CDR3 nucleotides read TGTGCCAGCAGCCCCGGGACGGGACAGGGCTCGACTGAAGCTTTCTTT.

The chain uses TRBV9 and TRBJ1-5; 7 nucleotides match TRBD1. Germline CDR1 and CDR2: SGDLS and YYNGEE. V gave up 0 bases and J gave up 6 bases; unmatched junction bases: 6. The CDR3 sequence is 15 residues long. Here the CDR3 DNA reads TGTGCCAGCAGCGTAGTAGTAGGGGGCGGTCAGCCCCAGCATTTT. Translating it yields CASSVVVGGGQPQHF.

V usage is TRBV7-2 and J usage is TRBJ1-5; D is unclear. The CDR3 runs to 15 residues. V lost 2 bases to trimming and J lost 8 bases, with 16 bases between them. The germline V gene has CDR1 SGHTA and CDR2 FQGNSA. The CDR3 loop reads CASSLSTSIGEPQHF. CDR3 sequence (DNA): TGTGCCAGCAGCTTAAGTACGTCTATCGGGGAGCCCCAGCATTTT.

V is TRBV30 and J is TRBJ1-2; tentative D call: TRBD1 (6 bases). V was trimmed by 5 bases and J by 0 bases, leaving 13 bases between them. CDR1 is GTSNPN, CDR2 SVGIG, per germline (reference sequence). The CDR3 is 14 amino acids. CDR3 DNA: TGTGCCTGGCGGGGGGCCGGAACTAACTATGGCTACACCTTC. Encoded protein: CAWRGAGTNYGYTF.

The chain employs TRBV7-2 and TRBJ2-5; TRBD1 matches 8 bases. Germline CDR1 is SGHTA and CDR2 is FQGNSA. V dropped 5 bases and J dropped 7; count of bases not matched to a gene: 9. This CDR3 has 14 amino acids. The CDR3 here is CASSVSTGARTQYF. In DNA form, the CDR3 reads TGTGCCAGCAGCGTATCGACAGGGGCTCGGACCCAGTACTTC. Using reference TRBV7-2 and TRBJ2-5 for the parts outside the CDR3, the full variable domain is GAGVSQSPSNKVTEKGKDVELRCDPISGHTALYWYRQSLGQGLEFLIYFQGNSAPDKSGLPSDRFSAERTGGSVSTLTIQRTQQEDSAVYLCASSVSTGARTQYFGPGTRLLVL.

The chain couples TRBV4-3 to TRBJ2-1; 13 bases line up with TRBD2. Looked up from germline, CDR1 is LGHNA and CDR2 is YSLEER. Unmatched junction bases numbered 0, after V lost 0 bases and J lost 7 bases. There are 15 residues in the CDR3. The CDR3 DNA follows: TGCGCCAGCAGCCAAGAGGGACTAGCGGGGAATGAGCAGTTCTTC. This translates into CASSQEGLAGNEQFF.

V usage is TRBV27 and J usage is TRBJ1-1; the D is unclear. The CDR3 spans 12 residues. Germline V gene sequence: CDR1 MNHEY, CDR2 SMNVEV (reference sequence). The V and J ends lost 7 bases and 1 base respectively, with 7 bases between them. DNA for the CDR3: TGTGCCAGCACCGGGGAGAACACTGAAGCTTTCTTT. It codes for CASTGENTEAFF.

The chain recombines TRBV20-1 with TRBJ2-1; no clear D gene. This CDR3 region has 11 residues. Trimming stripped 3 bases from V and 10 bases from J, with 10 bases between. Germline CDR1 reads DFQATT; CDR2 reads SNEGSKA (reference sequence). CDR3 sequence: CSASVAREQFF. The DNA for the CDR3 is TGCAGTGCTAGTGTGGCGAGGGAGCAGTTCTTC.

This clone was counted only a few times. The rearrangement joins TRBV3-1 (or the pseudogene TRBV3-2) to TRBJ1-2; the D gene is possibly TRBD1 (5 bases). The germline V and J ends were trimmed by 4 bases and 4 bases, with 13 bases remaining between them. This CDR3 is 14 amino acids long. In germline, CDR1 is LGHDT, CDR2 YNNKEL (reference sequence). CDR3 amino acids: CASSPVSGAYGYTF. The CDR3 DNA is TGTGCCAGCAGCCCGGTCTCCGGGGCCTATGGCTACACCTTC.

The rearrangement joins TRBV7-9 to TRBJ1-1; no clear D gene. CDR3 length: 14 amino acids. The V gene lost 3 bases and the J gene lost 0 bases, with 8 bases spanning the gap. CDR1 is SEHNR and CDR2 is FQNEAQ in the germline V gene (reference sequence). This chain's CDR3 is CASSFSAMNTEAFF. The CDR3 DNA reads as TGTGCCAGCAGCTTCTCCGCCATGAACACTGAAGCTTTCTTT.

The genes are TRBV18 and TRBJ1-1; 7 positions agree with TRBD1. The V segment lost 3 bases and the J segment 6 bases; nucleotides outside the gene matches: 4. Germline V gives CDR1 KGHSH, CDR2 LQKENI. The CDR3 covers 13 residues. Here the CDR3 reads CASSPNRGPEAFF. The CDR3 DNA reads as TGTGCCAGCTCACCTAACAGGGGTCCTGAAGCTTTCTTT.

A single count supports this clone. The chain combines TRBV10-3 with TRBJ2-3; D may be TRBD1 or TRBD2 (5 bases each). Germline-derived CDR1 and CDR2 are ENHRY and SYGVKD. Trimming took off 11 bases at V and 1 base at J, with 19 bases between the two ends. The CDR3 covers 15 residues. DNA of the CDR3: TGTGCCTCGGACTCCCCCGGGGCAGGCACAGATACGCAGTATTTT. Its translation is CASDSPGAGTDTQYF.

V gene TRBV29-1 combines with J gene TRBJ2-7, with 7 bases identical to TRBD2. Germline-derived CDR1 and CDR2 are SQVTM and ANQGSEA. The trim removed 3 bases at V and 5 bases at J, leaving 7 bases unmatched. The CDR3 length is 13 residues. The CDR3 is CSVEYLTSDEQYF. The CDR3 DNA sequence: TGCAGCGTTGAGTATCTAACTAGCGACGAGCAGTACTTC.

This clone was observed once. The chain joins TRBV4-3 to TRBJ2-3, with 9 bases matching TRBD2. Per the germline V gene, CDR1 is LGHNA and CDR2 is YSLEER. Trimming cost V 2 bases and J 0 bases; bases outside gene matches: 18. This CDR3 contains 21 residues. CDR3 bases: TGCGCCAGCAGCCAACGACTAACGGGAGCGGGGGGCCCATTTAGCACAGATACGCAGTATTTT. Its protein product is CASSQRLTGAGGPFSTDTQYF.

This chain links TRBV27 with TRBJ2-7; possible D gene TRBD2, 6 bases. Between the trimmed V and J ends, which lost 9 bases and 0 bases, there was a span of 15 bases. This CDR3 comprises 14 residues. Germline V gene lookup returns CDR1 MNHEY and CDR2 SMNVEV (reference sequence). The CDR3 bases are TGTGCCAGTAGACGGGAGCTTAACTCCTACGAGCAGTACTTC. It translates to CASRRELNSYEQYF.

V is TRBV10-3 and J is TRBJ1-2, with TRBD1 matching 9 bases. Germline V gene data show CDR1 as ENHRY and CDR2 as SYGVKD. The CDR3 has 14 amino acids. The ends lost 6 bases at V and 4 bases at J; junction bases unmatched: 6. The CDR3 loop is CAISLSTGGYGYTF. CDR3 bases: TGTGCCATCAGCCTCTCGACAGGGGGCTATGGCTACACCTTC.

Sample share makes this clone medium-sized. CDR3 sequence (DNA): TGTGCCAGCAGTCCCAGGGAAGGTGAGCCCCAGCATTTT. Translating it yields CASSPREGEPQHF. The chain is built from TRBV6-4 and TRBJ1-5; possible D gene TRBD1, 5 bases. The germline V gene has CDR1 MRHNA and CDR2 SNTAGT. This CDR3 is 13 amino acids long. V shed 5 bases and J shed 8 bases, with 13 bases lying between them.

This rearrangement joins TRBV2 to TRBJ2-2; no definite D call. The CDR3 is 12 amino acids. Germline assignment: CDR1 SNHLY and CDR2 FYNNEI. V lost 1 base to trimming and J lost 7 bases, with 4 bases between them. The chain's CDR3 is CASSEVVGELFF. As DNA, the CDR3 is TGTGCCAGCAGTGAAGTGGTCGGGGAGCTGTTTTTT.

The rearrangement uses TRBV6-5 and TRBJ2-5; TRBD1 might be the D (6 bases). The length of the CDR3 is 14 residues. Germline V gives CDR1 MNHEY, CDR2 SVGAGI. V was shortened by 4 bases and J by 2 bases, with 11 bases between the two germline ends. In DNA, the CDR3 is TGTGCCAGCAGTTCTCAGGGGTCGCAAGAGACCCAGTACTTC. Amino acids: CASSSQGSQETQYF.

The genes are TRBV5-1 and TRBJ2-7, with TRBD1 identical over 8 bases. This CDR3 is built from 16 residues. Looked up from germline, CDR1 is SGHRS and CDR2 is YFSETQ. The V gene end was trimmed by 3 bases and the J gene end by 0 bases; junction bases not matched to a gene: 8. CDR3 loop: CASSSVGQGSSYEQYF. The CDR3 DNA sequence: TGCGCCAGCAGCTCCGTTGGACAGGGAAGCTCCTACGAGCAGTACTTC.

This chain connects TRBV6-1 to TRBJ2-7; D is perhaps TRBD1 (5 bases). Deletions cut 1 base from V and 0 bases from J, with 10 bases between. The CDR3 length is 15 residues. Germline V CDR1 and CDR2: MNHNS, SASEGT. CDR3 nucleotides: TGTGCCAGCAGTGAAGACGGAACAGGCTCCTACGAGCAGTACTTC. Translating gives CASSEDGTGSYEQYF.